The 10 T cell receptor beta chains below come from one sample, sequenced in a study of monozygotic twins with inflammatory bowel disease. From the 5' RACE reads, TCRdb lists one entry per CDR3 protein and no DNA. The sample table includes some 160,000 distinct CDR3 sequences. Sample: blood. The receptors originated from a human donor with ulcerative colitis or Crohn's disease, or a healthy co-twin of an affected twin (not recorded which).

This chain's CDR3 is CASSETREGIQPQHF. The V call is TRBV2, the J call TRBJ1-5. From germline, CDR1 is SNHLY and CDR2 FYNNEI. The CDR3 totals 15 residues.

The chain has TRBV10-3 and TRBJ1-3; TCRdb names TRBD1, which stays unverified in the absence of DNA. There are 16 residues in the CDR3. Germline V CDR1 and CDR2: ENHRY, SYGVKD. The chain's CDR3 is CAISARGPGSGNTIYF.

The chain carries TRBV18 and TRBJ2-6. CDR1 KGHSH and CDR2 LQKENI come from the germline V gene. This CDR3 region has 18 residues. The CDR3 region is CASSPRDTTDSGANVLTF.

CDR3 amino acids: CASSQLPVGPGANVLTF. The J gene is TRBJ2-6, the V gene TRBV14; TCRdb names TRBD1, which stays unverified in the absence of DNA. Germline V gives CDR1 SGHDN, CDR2 FVKESK. The CDR3 is 17 amino acids.

The V call is TRBV20-1, the J call TRBJ2-3; checking the TCRdb D call of TRBD2 is not possible without DNA. The CDR3 runs 16 residues. The germline V gene encodes CDR1 DFQATT and CDR2 SNEGSKA (reference sequence). CDR3 residues: CSASLSGTGTSDTQYF.

The chain is built from TRBV20-1 and TRBJ1-5; TCRdb reports TRBD1, a call that lacks DNA to check it against. The CDR3 has 13 amino acids. From germline, CDR1 is DFQATT and CDR2 SNEGSKA (reference sequence). The CDR3 loop is CSARVPGGQPQHF.

This chain uses TRBV27 with TRBJ2-7; TCRdb names TRBD1, which stays unverified in the absence of DNA. The germline CDR1 and CDR2 sequences are MNHEY and SMNVEV (reference sequence). The CDR3 is 15 residues long. The CDR3: CASSLWTGGGNEQYF.

The CDR3 spells CASSLVFGYEQYF. V is TRBV5-1 and J is TRBJ2-7. CDR3 length: 13 residues. Per the germline V gene, CDR1 is SGHRS and CDR2 is YFSETQ.

The V call is TRBV20-1, the J call TRBJ2-1; lacking DNA, the TRBD2 call made by TCRdb goes unchecked. Germline V CDR1 and CDR2: DFQATT, SNEGSKA (reference sequence). CDR3 size: 20 residues. CDR3 loop: CSARALGGLAAAGWYNEQFF.

The chain links TRBV19 to TRBJ1-6; TCRdb proposes TRBD1, but this gene call is untestable without DNA. This CDR3 is built from 14 residues. The germline V gene encodes CDR1 LNHDA and CDR2 SQIVND (reference sequence). The CDR3 loop reads CASSLRDSNSPLHF.